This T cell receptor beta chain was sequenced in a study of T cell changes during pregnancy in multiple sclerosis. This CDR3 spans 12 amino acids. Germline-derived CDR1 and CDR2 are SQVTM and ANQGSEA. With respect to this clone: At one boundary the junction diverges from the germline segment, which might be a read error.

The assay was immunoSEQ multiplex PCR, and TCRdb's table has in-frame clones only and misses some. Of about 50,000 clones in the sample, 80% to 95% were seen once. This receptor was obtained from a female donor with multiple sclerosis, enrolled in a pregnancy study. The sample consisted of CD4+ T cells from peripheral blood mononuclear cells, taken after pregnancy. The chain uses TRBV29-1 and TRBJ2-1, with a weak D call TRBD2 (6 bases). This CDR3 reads CSVGLAGSEEFF. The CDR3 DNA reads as TGCAGCGTTGGGCTAGCCGGGAGTGAGGAGTTCTTC.